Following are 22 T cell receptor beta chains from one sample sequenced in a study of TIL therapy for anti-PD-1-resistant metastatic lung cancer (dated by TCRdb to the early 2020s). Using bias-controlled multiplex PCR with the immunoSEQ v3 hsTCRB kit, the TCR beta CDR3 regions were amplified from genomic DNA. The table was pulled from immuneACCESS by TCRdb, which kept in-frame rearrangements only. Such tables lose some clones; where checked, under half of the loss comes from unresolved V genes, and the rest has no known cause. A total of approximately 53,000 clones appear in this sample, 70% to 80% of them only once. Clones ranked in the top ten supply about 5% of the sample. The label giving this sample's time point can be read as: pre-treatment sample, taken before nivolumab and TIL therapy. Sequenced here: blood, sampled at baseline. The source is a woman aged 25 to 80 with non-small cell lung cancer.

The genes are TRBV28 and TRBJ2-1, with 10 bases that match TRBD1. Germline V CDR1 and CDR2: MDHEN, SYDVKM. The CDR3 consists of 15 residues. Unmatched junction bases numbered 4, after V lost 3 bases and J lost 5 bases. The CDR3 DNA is TGTGCCAGCAGTTTCGGGACAGGGGTGAACAATGAGCAGTTCTTC. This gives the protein CASSFGTGVNNEQFF.

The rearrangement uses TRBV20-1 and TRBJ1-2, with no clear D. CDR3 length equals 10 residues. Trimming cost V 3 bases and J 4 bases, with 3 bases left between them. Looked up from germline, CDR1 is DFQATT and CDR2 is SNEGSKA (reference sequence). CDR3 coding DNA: TGCAGTGCTAGTACCTATGGCTACACCTTC. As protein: CSASTYGYTF.

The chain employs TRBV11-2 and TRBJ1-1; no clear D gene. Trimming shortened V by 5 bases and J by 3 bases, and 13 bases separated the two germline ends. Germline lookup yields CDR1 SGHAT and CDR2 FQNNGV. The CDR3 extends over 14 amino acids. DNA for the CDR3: TGTGCCAGCAGCCCGGGTCTGGGGTACACTGAAGCTTTCTTT. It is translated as CASSPGLGYTEAFF.

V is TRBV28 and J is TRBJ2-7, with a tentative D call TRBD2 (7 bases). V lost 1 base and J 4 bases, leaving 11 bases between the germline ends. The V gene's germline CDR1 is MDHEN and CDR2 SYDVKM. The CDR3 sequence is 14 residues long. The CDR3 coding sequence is TGTGCCAGCAGTTTATCGGGGGGCTTGTACGAGCAGTACTTC. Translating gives CASSLSGGLYEQYF.

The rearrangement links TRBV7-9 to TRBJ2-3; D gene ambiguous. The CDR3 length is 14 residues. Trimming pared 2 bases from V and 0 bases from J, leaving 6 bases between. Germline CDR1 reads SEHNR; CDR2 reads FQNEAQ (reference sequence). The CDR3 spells CASSLSDSTDTQYF. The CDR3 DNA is TGTGCCAGCAGCTTAAGTGACAGCACAGATACGCAGTATTTT.

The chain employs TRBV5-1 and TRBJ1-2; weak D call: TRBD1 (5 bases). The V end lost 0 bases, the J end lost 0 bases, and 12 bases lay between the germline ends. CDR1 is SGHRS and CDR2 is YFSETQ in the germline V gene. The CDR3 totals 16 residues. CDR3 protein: CASSLDRTLTNYGYTF. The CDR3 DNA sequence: TGCGCCAGCAGCTTGGACAGGACTCTAACTAACTATGGCTACACCTTC.

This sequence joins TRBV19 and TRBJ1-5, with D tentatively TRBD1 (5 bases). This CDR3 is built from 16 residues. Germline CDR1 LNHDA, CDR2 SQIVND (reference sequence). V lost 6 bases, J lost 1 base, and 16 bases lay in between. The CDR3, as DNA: TGTGCCAGTAGGGGGACGGCCCTGGGAAGCAATCAGCCCCAGCATTTT. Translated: CASRGTALGSNQPQHF.

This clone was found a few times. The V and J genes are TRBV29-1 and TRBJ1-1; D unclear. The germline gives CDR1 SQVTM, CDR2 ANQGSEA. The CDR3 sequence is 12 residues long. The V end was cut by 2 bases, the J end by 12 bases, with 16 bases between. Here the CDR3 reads CSVEITVGVTFF. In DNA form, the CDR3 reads TGCAGCGTTGAAATTACGGTGGGCGTGACTTTCTTT. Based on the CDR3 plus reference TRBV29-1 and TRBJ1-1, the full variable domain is SAVISQKPSRDICQRGTSLTIQCQVDSQVTMMFWYRQQPGQSLTLIATANQGSEATYESGFVIDKFPISRPNLTFSTLTVSNMSPEDSSIYLCSVEITVGVTFFGQGTRLTVV.

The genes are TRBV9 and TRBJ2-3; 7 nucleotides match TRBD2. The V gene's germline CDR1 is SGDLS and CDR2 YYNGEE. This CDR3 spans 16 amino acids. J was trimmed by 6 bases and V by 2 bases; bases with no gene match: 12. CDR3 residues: CASSVFSGEGMDTQYF. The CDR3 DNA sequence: TGTGCCAGCAGCGTGTTTTCGGGGGAGGGCATGGATACGCAGTATTTT. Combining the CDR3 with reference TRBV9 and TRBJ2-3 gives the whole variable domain DSGVTQTPKHLITATGQRVTLRCSPRSGDLSVYWYQQSLDQGLQFLIQYYNGEERAKGNILERFSAQQFPDLHSELNLSSLELGDSALYFCASSVFSGEGMDTQYFGPGTRLTVL.

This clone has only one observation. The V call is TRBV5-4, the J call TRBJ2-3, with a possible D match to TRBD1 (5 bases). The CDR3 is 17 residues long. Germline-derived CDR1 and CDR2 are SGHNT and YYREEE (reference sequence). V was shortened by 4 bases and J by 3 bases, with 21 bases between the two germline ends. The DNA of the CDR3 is TGTGCCAGCAGCCCAACCCCCCTCCAGGGTTTAACAGATACGCAGTATTTT. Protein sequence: CASSPTPLQGLTDTQYF.

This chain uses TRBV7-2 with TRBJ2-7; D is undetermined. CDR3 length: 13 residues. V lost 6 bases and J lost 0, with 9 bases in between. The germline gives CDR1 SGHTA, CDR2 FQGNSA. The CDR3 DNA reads TGTGCCAGCAGACCCGGTCCCTCCTACGAGCAGTACTTC. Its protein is CASRPGPSYEQYF. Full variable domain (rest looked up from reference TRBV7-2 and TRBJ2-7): GAGVSQSPSNKVTEKGKDVELRCDPISGHTALYWYRQSLGQGLEFLIYFQGNSAPDKSGLPSDRFSAERTGGSVSTLTIQRTQQEDSAVYLCASRPGPSYEQYFGPGTRLTVT.

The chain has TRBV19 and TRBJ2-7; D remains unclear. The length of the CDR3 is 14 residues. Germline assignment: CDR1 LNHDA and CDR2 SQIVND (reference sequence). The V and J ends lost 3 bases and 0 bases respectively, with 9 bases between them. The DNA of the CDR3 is TGTGCCAGTAGTATTTCCGGCTACTCCTACGAGCAGTACTTC. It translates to CASSISGYSYEQYF.

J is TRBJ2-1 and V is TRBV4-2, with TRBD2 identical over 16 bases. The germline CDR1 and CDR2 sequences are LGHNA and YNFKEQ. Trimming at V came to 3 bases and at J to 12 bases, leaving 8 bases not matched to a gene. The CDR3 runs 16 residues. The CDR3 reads CASSHEGLAGGHGQFF. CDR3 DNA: TGTGCCAGCAGCCACGAGGGACTAGCGGGGGGGCACGGGCAGTTCTTC.

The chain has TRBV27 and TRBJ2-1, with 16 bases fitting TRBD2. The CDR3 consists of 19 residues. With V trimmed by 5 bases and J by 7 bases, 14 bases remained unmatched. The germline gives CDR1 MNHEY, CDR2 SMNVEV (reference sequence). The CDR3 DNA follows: TGTGCCAGCAGTAGAGGGACTAGCGGGGGGGCCGAAGTCTCGAATGAGCAGTTCTTC. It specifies CASSRGTSGGAEVSNEQFF.

CDR3 protein: CASSMGREPDTQYF. CDR3 nucleotide sequence: TGTGCCAGTAGTATGGGCAGGGAACCAGATACGCAGTATTTT. The J gene is TRBJ2-3, the V gene TRBV19, with a weak D call TRBD1 (5 bases). Trimming removed 3 bases from V and 4 bases from J, with 11 bases in between. The CDR3 consists of 14 residues. CDR1 and CDR2 (germline): LNHDA, SQIVND (reference sequence).

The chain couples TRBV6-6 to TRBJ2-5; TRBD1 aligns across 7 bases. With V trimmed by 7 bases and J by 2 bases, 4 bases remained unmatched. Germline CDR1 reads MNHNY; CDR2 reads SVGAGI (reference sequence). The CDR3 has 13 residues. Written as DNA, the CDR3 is TGTGCCAGCAACAAGGGACAGCAAGAGACCCAGTACTTC. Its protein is CASNKGQQETQYF.

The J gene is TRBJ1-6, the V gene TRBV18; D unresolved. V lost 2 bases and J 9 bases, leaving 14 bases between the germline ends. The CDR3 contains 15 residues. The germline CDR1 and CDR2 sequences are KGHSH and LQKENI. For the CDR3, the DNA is TGTGCCAGCTCACCATCGGGAAATAGCGGTTCACCCCTCCACTTT. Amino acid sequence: CASSPSGNSGSPLHF.

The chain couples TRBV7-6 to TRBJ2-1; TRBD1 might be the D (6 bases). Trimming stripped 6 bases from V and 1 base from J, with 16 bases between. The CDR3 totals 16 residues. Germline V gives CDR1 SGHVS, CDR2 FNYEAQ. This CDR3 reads CASSVRGSPSYNEQFF. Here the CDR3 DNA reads TGTGCCAGCAGTGTGAGGGGGAGCCCTTCCTACAATGAGCAGTTCTTC.

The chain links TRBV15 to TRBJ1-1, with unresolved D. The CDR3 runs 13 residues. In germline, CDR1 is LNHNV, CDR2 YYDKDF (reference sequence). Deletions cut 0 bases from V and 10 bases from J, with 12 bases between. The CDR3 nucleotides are TGTGCCACCAGCAGAGATAGAAGGTTGCCAGCTTTCTTT. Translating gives CATSRDRRLPAFF.

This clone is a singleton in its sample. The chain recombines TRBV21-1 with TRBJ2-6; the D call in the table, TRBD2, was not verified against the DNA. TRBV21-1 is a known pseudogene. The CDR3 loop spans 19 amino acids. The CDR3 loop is CASSKSPGTNDSGANVLTF. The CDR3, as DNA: TGTGCCAGCAGCAAATCTCCCGGTACGAATGACTCTGGGGCCAACGTCCTGACTTTC.

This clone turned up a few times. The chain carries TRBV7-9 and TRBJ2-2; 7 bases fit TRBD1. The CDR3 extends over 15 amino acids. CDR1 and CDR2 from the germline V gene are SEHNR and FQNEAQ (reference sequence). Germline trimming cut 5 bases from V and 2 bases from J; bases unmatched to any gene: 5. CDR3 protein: CASSQQGNNTGELFF. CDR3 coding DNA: TGTGCCAGCAGCCAACAGGGGAATAACACCGGGGAGCTGTTTTTT.

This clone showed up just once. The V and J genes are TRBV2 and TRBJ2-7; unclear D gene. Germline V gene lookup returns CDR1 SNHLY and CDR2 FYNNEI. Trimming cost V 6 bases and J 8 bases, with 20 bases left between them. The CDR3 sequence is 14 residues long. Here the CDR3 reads CASRDTPPLTKQYF. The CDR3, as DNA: TGTGCCAGCAGAGATACCCCGCCCCTTACGAAGCAGTACTTC. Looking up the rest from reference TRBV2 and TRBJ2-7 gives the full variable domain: EPEVTQTPSHQVTQMGQEVILRCVPISNHLYFYWYRQILGQKVEFLVSFYNNEISEKSEIFDDQFSVERPDGSNFTLKIRSTKLEDSAMYFCASRDTPPLTKQYFGPGTRLTVT.